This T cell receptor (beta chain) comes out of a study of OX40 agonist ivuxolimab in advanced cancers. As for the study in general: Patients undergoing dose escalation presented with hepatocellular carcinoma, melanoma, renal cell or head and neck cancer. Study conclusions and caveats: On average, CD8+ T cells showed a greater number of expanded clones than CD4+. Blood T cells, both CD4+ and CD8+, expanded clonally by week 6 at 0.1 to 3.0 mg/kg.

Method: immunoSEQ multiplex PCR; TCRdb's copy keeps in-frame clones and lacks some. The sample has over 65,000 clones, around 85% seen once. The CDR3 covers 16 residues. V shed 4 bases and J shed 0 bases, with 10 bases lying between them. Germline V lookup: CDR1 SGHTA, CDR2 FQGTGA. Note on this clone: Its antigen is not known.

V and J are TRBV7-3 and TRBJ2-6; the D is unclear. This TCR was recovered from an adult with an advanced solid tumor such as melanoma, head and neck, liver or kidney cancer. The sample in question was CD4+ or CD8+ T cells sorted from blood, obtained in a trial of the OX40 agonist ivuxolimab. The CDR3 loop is CASSSPRNSGANVLTF. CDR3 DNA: TGTGCCAGCAGCTCACCCAGGAACTCTGGGGCCAACGTCCTGACTTTC.